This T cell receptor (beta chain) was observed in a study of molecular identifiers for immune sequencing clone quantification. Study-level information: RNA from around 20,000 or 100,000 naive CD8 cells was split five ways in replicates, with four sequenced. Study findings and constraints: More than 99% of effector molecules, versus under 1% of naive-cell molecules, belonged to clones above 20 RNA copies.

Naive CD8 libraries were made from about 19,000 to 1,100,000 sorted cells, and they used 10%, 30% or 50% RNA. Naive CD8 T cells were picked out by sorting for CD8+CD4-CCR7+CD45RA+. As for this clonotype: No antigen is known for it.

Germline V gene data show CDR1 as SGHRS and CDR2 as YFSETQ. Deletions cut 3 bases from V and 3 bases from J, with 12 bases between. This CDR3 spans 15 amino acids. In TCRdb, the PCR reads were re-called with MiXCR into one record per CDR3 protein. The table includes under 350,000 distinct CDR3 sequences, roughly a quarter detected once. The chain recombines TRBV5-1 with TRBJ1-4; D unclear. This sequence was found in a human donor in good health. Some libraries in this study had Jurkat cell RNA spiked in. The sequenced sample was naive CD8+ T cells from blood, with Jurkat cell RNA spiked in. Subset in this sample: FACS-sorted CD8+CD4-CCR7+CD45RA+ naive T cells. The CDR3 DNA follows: TGCGCCAGCAGCTGGTACAACGGGGCTAATGAAAAACTGTTTTTT. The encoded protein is CASSWYNGANEKLFF.